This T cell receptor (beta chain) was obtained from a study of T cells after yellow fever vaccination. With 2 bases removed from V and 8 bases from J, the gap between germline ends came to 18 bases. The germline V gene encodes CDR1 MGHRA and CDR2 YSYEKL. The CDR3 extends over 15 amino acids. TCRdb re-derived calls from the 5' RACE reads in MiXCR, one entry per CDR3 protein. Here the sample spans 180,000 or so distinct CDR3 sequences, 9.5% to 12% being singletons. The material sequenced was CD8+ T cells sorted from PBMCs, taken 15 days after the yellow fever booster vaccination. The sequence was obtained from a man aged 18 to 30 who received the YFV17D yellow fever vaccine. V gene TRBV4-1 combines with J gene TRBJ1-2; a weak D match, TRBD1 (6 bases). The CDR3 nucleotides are TGCGCCAGCAGCCAACTGGGGGGGGCCCTACTCGGCTACACCTTC. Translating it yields CASSQLGGALLGYTF.